The 3 T cell receptor beta chains below come from one sample, sequenced in a study of CD8 T cells in Susac syndrome (dated by TCRdb to the late 2010s). Library preparation used the immunoSEQ multiplex PCR assay. RNA was extracted using the RNeasy kit, and about 0.45 to 1 microgram was reverse transcribed with random hexamers. TCRdb cleaned the public reads at Q25 with fastp, built clones with MiXCR and kept in-frame beta chains. Rows with one shared CDR3 protein collapse into an entry with the most common genes and DNA. Counted in this sample were over 140,000 distinct CDR3 sequences; more than 85% of them appeared once. Around 0.15% of the sample goes to the ten largest clones. Sequences were obtained from CD4+ T cells from PBMCs. The receptors here all came from a human donor with Susac syndrome.

The chain joins TRBV5-4 to TRBJ2-7, with a tentative D call TRBD1 (5 bases). This CDR3 region has 14 residues. V lost 0 bases to trimming and J lost 2 bases, with 9 bases between them. Germline loops: CDR1 SGHNT, CDR2 YYREEE (reference sequence). CDR3 amino acids: CASSLAGFTYEQYF. The CDR3 DNA follows: TGTGCCAGCAGCTTGGCAGGGTTCACCTACGAGCAGTACTTC.

About this clonotype itself: At one end, the junction sequence differs from germline, possibly due to a read error. The CDR3 spells CSAKGVVGNTEVFF. The CDR3 nucleotides read TGCAGTGCCAAAGGTGTGGTGGGGAACACTGAAGTTTTCTTT. The V call is TRBV20-1, the J call TRBJ1-1; no clear D gene. Germline V gene sequence: CDR1 DFQATT, CDR2 SNEGSKA (reference sequence). The CDR3 runs to 14 residues.

This chain connects TRBV20-1 to TRBJ2-1; D uncertain. The ends were cut back, 4 bases at V and 7 bases at J, with 11 bases in the middle. CDR1 and CDR2 (germline): DFQATT, SNEGSKA (reference sequence). The CDR3 is made up of 12 amino acids. The CDR3 here is CSANGLQNEQFF. The CDR3 DNA sequence: TGCAGTGCTAACGGGCTCCAGAATGAGCAGTTCTTC.